These T cell receptor beta chains were read from a single sample in a study of T cell changes during pregnancy in multiple sclerosis. Libraries were prepared by immunoSEQ multiplex PCR; TCRdb keeps only in-frame clonotypes and omits some of them. The top ten hold over 2.5% of the sample, which has approximately 100,000 clones, 80% to 95% seen once. This specimen was peripheral blood, taken in the second trimester of pregnancy. The receptors stem from a female donor with multiple sclerosis, enrolled in a pregnancy study. CDR3s include the opening cysteine and the closing phenylalanine or tryptophan. The D gene is left open where the match is weak. The size of a clone is reported for some rows only, either as once, few or many, or as a class for expanded clones.

TRBJ2-7 | . | TRBV19 | . | TGTGCCAGTAGTATAATCTCGGGTGCGAACGCTCGCGAGCAGTACTTC | CASSIISGANAREQYF
TRBJ2-5 | . | TRBV15 | TRBD1 | TGTGCCACCAGCAGTCCCGGGACAGGGGGCGGGGAGACCCAGTACTTC | CATSSPGTGGGETQYF
TRBJ2-1 | once | TRBV19 | . | TGTGCCAGTAGTATAGGAGTGGTCGATGAGCAGTTCTTC | CASSIGVVDEQFF
TRBJ2-1 | . | TRBV7-2 | . | TGTGCCAGCACCCCCGTGTTCGATGAGCAGTTCTTC | CASTPVFDEQFF
TRBJ1-5 | . | TRBV19 | TRBD1 | TGTGCCAGTAGTGCCGACAGGGGGCGGGATCAGCCCCAGCATTTT | CASSADRGRDQPQHF
TRBJ1-5 | . | TRBV15 | . | TGTGCCACCAGCAGAGAACATAACAGGGCCCAAATTAAGAATCAGCCCCAGCATTTT | CATSREHNRAQIKNQPQHF
TRBJ2-7 | . | TRBV7-9 | . | TGTGCCAGCAGTGGAGAATACGAGCAGTACTTC | CASSGEYEQYF
TRBJ2-1 | . | TRBV28 | TRBD1 | TGTGCCAGCAGTTTAATGGGACAGGGGAATGAGCAGTTCTTC | CASSLMGQGNEQFF
TRBJ2-5 | once | TRBV18 | TRBD2 | TGTGCCAGCTCACCACTAGCGGGAGATCGGGAGACCCAGTACTTC | CASSPLAGDRETQYF
TRBJ2-1 | . | TRBV11-1 | TRBD2 | TGTGCCAGCAGCTCGGGACTAGCGGGAAGCTCCTACAATGAGCAGTTCTTC | CASSSGLAGSSYNEQFF
TRBJ1-1 | . | TRBV9 | TRBD1 | TGTGCCAGCAGCGAGGGGGCAGCTGACACTGAAGCTTTCTTT | CASSEGAADTEAFF
TRBJ1-5 | . | TRBV28 | . | TGTGCCAGCACCTCTCCCCGGGACACTCTTCCACAGCCCCAGCATTTT | CASTSPRDTLPQPQHF
TRBJ2-5 | once | TRBV7-6 | TRBD1 | TGTGCCAGCAGCTTAGGGGCAGGGGGCCTAGAGACCCAGTACTTC | CASSLGAGGLETQYF
TRBJ1-2 | . | TRBV6-1 | . | TGTGCCAGCAGTGAAGAGCTGCGTGCCTATGGCTACACCTTC | CASSEELRAYGYTF
TRBJ2-2 | . | TRBV28 | . | TGTGCCAGCAGTCCTCTTCGACAGGCGAACACCGGGGAGCTGTTTTTT | CASSPLRQANTGELFF
TRBJ1-1 | once | TRBV28 | . | TGTGCCAGCAGCCTGCCAACGGGGAGAAACACTGAAGCTTTCTTT | CASSLPTGRNTEAFF
TRBJ1-5 | . | TRBV28 | . | TGTGCCAGCAGTTTTAGCAGGGCCGGACGAGATCAGCCCCAGCATTTT | CASSFSRAGRDQPQHF
TRBJ2-5 | once | TRBV5-1 | . | TGCGCCAGCAGCTTCGGTGGGGCTGGCGAGACCCAGTACTTC | CASSFGGAGETQYF
TRBJ1-2 | . | TRBV9 | . | TGTGCCAGCAGCCCCCCCGGGGGGCTAGGCTACACCTTC | CASSPPGGLGYTF
TRBJ2-5 | . | TRBV15 | TRBD2 | TGTGCCACCAGCAGAGATTTTAGCGGGAGTTTAGAGACCCAGTACTTC | CATSRDFSGSLETQYF
TRBJ1-5 | . | TRBV6-1 | TRBD1 | TGTGCCACCGCGGGCCAGGGGGTCAATCAGCCCCAGCATTTT | CATAGQGVNQPQHF
TRBJ2-6 | . | TRBV18 | . | TGTGCCAGCTCACCGGTGCCTACTGGGGCCAACGTCCTGACTTTC | CASSPVPTGANVLTF
TRBJ1-2 | . | TRBV6-5 | TRBD1 | TGTGCCAGCAGTTACTCCTCCGGGACAGGGAAGAGTGGCTACACCTTC | CASSYSSGTGKSGYTF
TRBJ1-2 | once | TRBV15 | . | TGTGCCACCAGCAGAGATAGAGGGATCGGTGGCTACACCTTC | CATSRDRGIGGYTF
TRBJ2-3 | . | TRBV7-2 | . | TGTGCCAGCAGCTTAGACCGGGATACGCAGTATTTT | CASSLDRDTQYF
TRBJ1-2 | . | TRBV4-3 | . | TGCGCCAGCAGCCAAGATTCCGTGAACTATGGCTACACCTTC | CASSQDSVNYGYTF
TRBJ1-2 | . | TRBV15 | . | TGTGCCACCAGCAGAGCGGTGGGGCTCCCAATGGGCTACACCTTC | CATSRAVGLPMGYTF
TRBJ2-7 | once | TRBV18 | TRBD1 | TGTGCCAGCTCACCGTTGGGACAGGGATACGAGCAGTACTTC | CASSPLGQGYEQYF
TRBJ1-4 | . | TRBV11-2 | . | TGTGCCAGCACCCCAGGTGGAGAAAAACTGTTTTTT | CASTPGGEKLFF
TRBJ1-2 | . | TRBV7-9 | TRBD1 | TGTGCCAGCAGCTTAGTGGCAGGGGGAAGGAGCTATGGCTACACCTTC | CASSLVAGGRSYGYTF
TRBJ1-3 | . | TRBV6-4 | . | TGTGCCAGCAGTGACTCCAGGGTCTCTGGAAACACCATATATTTT | CASSDSRVSGNTIYF
TRBJ2-3 | . | TRBV5-1 | . | TGCGCCAGCAGCTTGGAAGGGGGATTCACAGATACGCAGTATTTT | CASSLEGGFTDTQYF
TRBJ2-7 | . | TRBV7-2 | . | TGTGCCAGCAGCTTAGCAGATACGCAGATCCACAGGATGCCCCAAGTGCAGTACTTC | CASSLADTQIHRMPQVQYF
TRBJ2-3 | . | TRBV25-1 | . | TGTGCCAGCACAGTGTCGCCTGTTCGCCGCACAGATACGCAGTATTTT | CASTVSPVRRTDTQYF
TRBJ2-1 | . | TRBV14 | TRBD2 | TGTGCCAGCAGCCGTCTTGGGGGGACTAGCGGGAGAAATGAGCAGTTCTTC | CASSRLGGTSGRNEQFF
TRBJ2-3 | . | TRBV4-3 | . | TGCGCCAGCAGCCAGAGATACGGGGCGGGATGGAGCACAGATACGCAGTATTTT | CASSQRYGAGWSTDTQYF
TRBJ1-5 | . | TRBV27 | . | TGTGCCAGCAGTTTTATTGGGACTCCAGGCAATCAGCCCCAGCATTTT | CASSFIGTPGNQPQHF
TRBJ2-7 | . | TRBV19 | TRBD2 | TGTGCCAGTAGTATCGGTCGGACTAGCCCCTACGAGCAGTACTTC | CASSIGRTSPYEQYF
TRBJ2-5 | . | TRBV11-1 | TRBD2 | TGTGCCAGCAGCTTAGACTTGGGGGGAGGGCCGTCGGAGACCCAGTACTTC | CASSLDLGGGPSETQYF
TRBJ2-2 | . | TRBV30 | TRBD2 | TGTGCCTGGAGGGGTGGACTAGCGGGATCAATTTCCACCGGGGAGCTGTTTTTT | CAWRGGLAGSISTGELFF
TRBJ2-1 | . | TRBV5-1 | TRBD1 | TGCGCCAGCACCCCAGGACAGGGGGCAAATGAGCAGTTCTTC | CASTPGQGANEQFF
TRBJ1-5 | . | TRBV28 | . | TGTGCCAGCAGTTTATTCATACAGGGTGGCAATCAGCCCCAGCATTTT | CASSLFIQGGNQPQHF
TRBJ1-2 | . | TRBV19 | TRBD1 | TGTGCCAGTAGTTTTCCATCCGGGACAGGGCCTAATTTTGACTATGGCTACACCTTC | CASSFPSGTGPNFDYGYTF
TRBJ1-5 | . | TRBV4-2 | . | TGTGCCAGCAGCCAAGTCCCAACAGGGTCAAGGCCCCAGCATTTT | CASSQVPTGSRPQHF
TRBJ2-3 | . | TRBV4-2 | . | TGTGCCAGCAGCCAAGATCATCCCACGACAGCCTTAATAGATACGCAGTATTTT | CASSQDHPTTALIDTQYF
TRBJ2-3 | . | TRBV27 | . | TGTGCCAGCAGTTTCCAGAGCACAGATACGCAGTATTTT | CASSFQSTDTQYF
TRBJ1-1 | once | TRBV7-8 | . | TGTGCCAGCAGCTTACAGGGCGGTGAAGCTTTCTTT | CASSLQGGEAFF
TRBJ2-2 | . | TRBV19 | TRBD2 | TGTGCCAGTAGTCCCCTCGGTAGCGGGACCTACACCGGGGAGCTGTTTTTT | CASSPLGSGTYTGELFF
TRBJ2-7 | . | TRBV7-9 | TRBD1 | TGTGCCAGCAGCTTAGGGGACAGGGGAAGCTACGAGCAGTACTTC | CASSLGDRGSYEQYF
TRBJ2-3 | . | TRBV7-6 | TRBD1 | TGTGCCAGCAGCTTAGGTTTAGGGGGCCCAGATACGCAGTATTTT | CASSLGLGGPDTQYF
TRBJ2-3 | . | TRBV11-3 | . | TGTGCCAGCAGCTTAGGGGACAACACAGATACGCAGTATTTT | CASSLGDNTDTQYF
TRBJ2-3 | . | TRBV4-3 | . | TGCGCCAGCAGCCAAGGCCCGGACAGTTCGACGCAGTATTTT | CASSQGPDSSTQYF
TRBJ2-1 | . | TRBV29-1 | . | TGCAGCGGATCTAGCGCACAGGGGTATGAGCAGTTCTTC | CSGSSAQGYEQFF